The 16 T cell receptor beta chains below were found in one sample sequenced in a study of T-cell reconstitution after alpha-beta-depleted transplantation in children. Using unique molecular identifiers, the investigators prepared the TCRbeta library. MiXCR, run by TCRdb on the PCR reads, gives a single entry per CDR3 protein. The table shows fewer than 130,000 distinct CDR3 sequences, with about 9.3% occurring only once. The sequenced sample was PBMCs from the stem cell graft donor, obtained from the stem cell graft. Every receptor here comes from a human donor who donated a stem cell graft to a child with acute lymphoblastic leukemia.

This clonotype showed up many times. The chain has TRBV15 and TRBJ1-4; D uncertain. V shed 0 bases and J shed 13 bases, with 9 bases lying between them. The CDR3 length is 12 residues. Looked up from germline, CDR1 is LNHNV and CDR2 is YYDKDF (reference sequence). CDR3 protein: CATSREAEGLFF. CDR3 nucleotide sequence: TGTGCCACCAGCAGAGAAGCGGAAGGACTGTTTTTT.

The chain employs TRBV7-2 and TRBJ2-1; 15 bases fit TRBD2. The CDR3 runs 16 residues. Germline values: CDR1 SGHTA, CDR2 FQGNSA. V lost 5 bases and J lost 6; bases outside the gene matches: 5. CDR3 sequence: CASSAPGLAGGNEQFF. For the CDR3, the DNA is TGTGCCAGCAGCGCACCGGGACTAGCGGGAGGCAATGAGCAGTTCTTC.

In the case of this clonotype: The CDR3 does not end in the conserved phenylalanine or tryptophan, so this is likely a read error. The chain recombines TRBV29-1 with TRBJ2-1; TRBD1 aligns across 9 bases. The CDR3 has 14 amino acids. Germline CDR1 SQVTM, CDR2 ANQGSEA. Trimming removed 1 base from V and 7 bases from J; junction bases left unmatched: 5. The CDR3 spells CSVEGHRGRNEQFL. The DNA for the CDR3 is TGCAGCGTTGAAGGGCACAGGGGGCGTAATGAGCAGTTCTTG.

About this clonotype itself: This may be a read error, as it is one base from a much larger clone. The genes are TRBV6-1 and TRBJ2-1; 12 nucleotides agree with TRBD2. The CDR3 length is 16 residues. The germline V gene has CDR1 MNHNS and CDR2 SASEGT. J lost 8 bases, V lost 4 bases, and 9 bases had no gene match. This CDR3 reads CASSAITSGRLDEQFF. The CDR3 nucleotides read TGTGCCAGCAGTGCAATCACTAGCGGGAGGTTAGATGAGCAGTTCTTC.

This clonotype was counted ten times or more. This sequence joins TRBV30 and TRBJ1-2, with D maybe TRBD1 (5 bases). The V end lost 0 bases, the J end lost 5 bases, and 16 bases lay between the germline ends. CDR3 length equals 15 residues. Germline V gene lookup returns CDR1 GTSNPN and CDR2 SVGIG (reference sequence). CDR3 nucleotide sequence: TGTGCCTGGAGTGTACAGGTCCAACTTTCGTATGGCTACACCTTC. Its protein product is CAWSVQVQLSYGYTF.

The chain combines TRBV19 with TRBJ2-1; 11 nucleotides match TRBD1. Per germline, CDR1 LNHDA and CDR2 SQIVND (reference sequence). The CDR3 extends over 15 amino acids. V shed 6 bases, J shed 8 bases, and the junction held 9 bases outside the gene matches. The CDR3 coding sequence is TGTGCCAGTAGCTCTGGACAGGGGGCGTTTCATGAGCAGTTCTTC. This gives the protein CASSSGQGAFHEQFF.

This clonotype was recorded many times. The chain has TRBV5-1 and TRBJ1-5; 8 nucleotides align to TRBD1. The ends lost 3 bases at V and 5 bases at J; junction bases unmatched: 7. CDR3 size: 15 residues. CDR1 SGHRS and CDR2 YFSETQ come from the germline V gene. The CDR3 nucleotides read TGCGCCAGCAGCTACTCGACAGGGGAAGATCAGCCCCAGCATTTT. It codes for CASSYSTGEDQPQHF.

As regards this clonotype: This could be a read error, since a much larger clone is one nucleotide away. V and J are TRBV20-1 and TRBJ2-1; TRBD1 matches 9 bases. J lost 14 bases, V lost 1 base, and 15 bases had no gene match. Looked up from germline, CDR1 is DFQATT and CDR2 is SNEGSKA (reference sequence). The CDR3 length is 15 residues. CDR3 region: CSARVPQGQGSMEFF. CDR3 in DNA: TGCAGTGCTAGAGTTCCACAGGGACAGGGTTCAATGGAGTTCTTC.

The sample holds many counts of this clonotype. The chain employs TRBV12-3 or TRBV12-4 and TRBJ2-7; 12 nucleotides align to TRBD2. CDR3 length: 15 amino acids. V shed 6 bases and J 5 bases; nucleotides not matched to a gene: 8. CDR3 DNA: TGTGCCAGCAGGCTGACTAGCGGGAGATCGAACGAGCAGTACTTC. Amino acids: CASRLTSGRSNEQYF.

With respect to this clonotype: A read error may explain this, as a much larger clone is one base away. V and J are TRBV5-1 and TRBJ2-7; 8 bases map to TRBD2. Germline CDR1 reads SGHRS; CDR2 reads YFSETQ. The CDR3 covers 15 residues. DNA of the CDR3: TGCGCCAGCAGCTTGAACGGGGGGGCCGAGTACGATCAGTACTTC. This translates into CASSLNGGAEYDQYF.

This clonotype has at least ten counts. The chain links TRBV27 to TRBJ2-1; D perhaps matches TRBD2 (5 bases). Germline V gene lookup returns CDR1 MNHEY and CDR2 SMNVEV (reference sequence). This CDR3 is built from 13 residues. The V and J ends lost 5 bases and 7 bases respectively, with 12 bases between them. In DNA, the CDR3 is TGTGCCAGCAGTCAAGGACTTCCAAATGAGCAGTTCTTC. Translating gives CASSQGLPNEQFF.

This clonotype has at least ten counts. A read error may account for a junction end that differs from germline. The genes are TRBV7-7 and TRBJ2-1; D might be TRBD2 (6 bases). This CDR3 comprises 13 residues. Germline values: CDR1 SSHAT, CDR2 FNYEAQ (reference sequence). The CDR3: CASSLVLASEQFF. DNA of the CDR3: TGTGCTAGCAGCTTAGTGCTAGCGAGTGAGCAGTTCTTC.

This clonotype occurred many times. The gene calls are TRBV20-1 and TRBJ2-2, with TRBD1 matching over 9 bases. J lost 2 bases, V lost 3 bases, and 4 bases had no gene match. CDR1 DFQATT and CDR2 SNEGSKA come from the germline V gene (reference sequence). The CDR3 sequence is 15 residues long. CDR3: CSARAGQGNTGELFF. The CDR3 nucleotides read TGCAGTGCTAGGGCGGGACAGGGAAACACCGGGGAGCTGTTTTTT.

This clonotype was detected many times. The rearrangement links TRBV9 to TRBJ2-3; TRBD1 matches at 9 bases. The ends lost 3 bases at V and 1 base at J; junction bases unmatched: 3. Germline lookup yields CDR1 SGDLS and CDR2 YYNGEE. The CDR3 is 15 residues long. The CDR3 nucleotides are TGTGCCAGCAGCGCGGGACAGGGCGGCACAGATACGCAGTATTTT. This sequence encodes CASSAGQGGTDTQYF. Filled out from reference TRBV9 and TRBJ2-3, the complete variable domain reads DSGVTQTPKHLITATGQRVTLRCSPRSGDLSVYWYQQSLDQGLQFLIQYYNGEERAKGNILERFSAQQFPDLHSELNLSSLELGDSALYFCASSAGQGGTDTQYFGPGTRLTVL.

This clonotype appeared a few times. This may stem from a read error, because a much larger clone lies one nucleotide away. V usage is TRBV7-8 and J usage is TRBJ1-2; the match to TRBD1 covers 7 bases. Germline assignment: CDR1 SGHVS and CDR2 FQNEAQ. The CDR3 covers 16 residues. The CDR3 reads CASGLVGTVKGYGYTF. In DNA form, the CDR3 reads TGTGCCAGCGGCTTAGTAGGGACAGTCAAGGGCTATGGCTACACCTTC.

Worth noting for this clonotype: A read error may explain this, as a much larger clone is one base away. V usage is TRBV6-5 and J usage is TRBJ1-1; possibly TRBD1 for D (5 bases). CDR1 and CDR2 from the germline V gene are MNHEY and SVGAGI. The CDR3 consists of 17 residues. The CDR3 DNA sequence: TGTGCCAGCAGTTATGGGGGTCAAATGGGTGAGGACACTCAAGCTTTCTTT. Translated: CASSYGGQMGEDTQAFF.